These 30 T cell receptor beta chains originate from one sample sequenced in a study of molecular identifiers for immune sequencing clone quantification. In TCRdb, the PCR reads were re-called with MiXCR into one record per CDR3 protein. Among about half a million distinct CDR3 sequences listed, about a fifth were seen once. Sequencing was performed on naive CD8+ T cells from blood, with Jurkat cell RNA spiked in. Described subset: FACS-sorted CD8+CD4-CCR7+CD45RA+ naive T cells. All receptors derive from a human donor in good health. Some libraries in this study had Jurkat cell RNA spiked in.

This clonotype was seen a few times. J is TRBJ2-7 and V is TRBV6-2 or TRBV6-3; D may be TRBD1 (5 bases). The V and J ends lost 2 bases and 2 bases respectively, with 10 bases between them. Per germline, CDR1 MNHEY and CDR2 SVGEGT. The CDR3 sequence is 14 residues long. The CDR3: CASSYLGHPYEQYF. The CDR3 DNA sequence: TGTGCCAGCAGTTACCTAGGACACCCCTACGAGCAGTACTTC.

This clonotype was observed many times. This chain uses TRBV28 with TRBJ2-5, with D uncertain. V shed 1 base and J shed 1 base, with 19 bases lying between them. Germline V gives CDR1 MDHEN, CDR2 SYDVKM. The CDR3 extends over 18 amino acids. CDR3 sequence (DNA): TGTGCCAGCAGTTTATCCCCTGAATCGACTTGGCGCCAAGAGACCCAGTACTTC. It codes for CASSLSPESTWRQETQYF.

A few counts support this clonotype. The CDR3 nucleotides are TGTGCCAGTAGTATAGTCCCGGCTAGCGGGGGCCCAGGAGATACGCAGTATTTT. Translation gives CASSIVPASGGPGDTQYF. This chain links TRBV19 with TRBJ2-3; 10 positions match TRBD2. This CDR3 spans 18 amino acids. Per germline, CDR1 LNHDA and CDR2 SQIVND (reference sequence). V lost 1 base to trimming and J lost 5 bases; unmatched junction nucleotides: 12.

This clonotype was detected only a few times. This rearrangement joins TRBV20-1 to TRBJ2-7, with 7 nucleotides matching TRBD2. CDR1 and CDR2 from the germline V gene are DFQATT and SNEGSKA (reference sequence). With 4 bases clipped from V and 3 bases from J, the junction kept 12 bases outside the gene matches. This CDR3 comprises 15 residues. The CDR3 loop is CSATGTSEINYEQYF. The CDR3, as DNA: TGCAGTGCTACCGGTACTAGCGAGATAAACTACGAGCAGTACTTC.

The gene calls are TRBV6-2 or TRBV6-3 and TRBJ2-7, with 9 bases matching TRBD2. J gave up 0 bases and V 7 bases, and 13 bases lay outside the gene matches. Germline CDR1 reads MNHEY; CDR2 reads SVGEGT. This CDR3 contains 17 residues. In DNA, the CDR3 is TGTGCCAGCAATACCCCTCTGACTAGCGGCCGCTCCTACGAGCAGTACTTC. Its protein is CASNTPLTSGRSYEQYF.

This sequence joins TRBV5-3 and TRBJ2-5, with 9 nucleotides matching TRBD2. TRBV5-3 is an open reading frame, and its role is uncertain. The CDR3 runs 16 residues. Losses at the gene ends were 8 bases for V and 1 base for J; bases not matched to a gene: 12. The CDR3 coding sequence is TGTGCCAGCAACTTGTTTTTAGCGGGGGCCCAAGAGACCCAGTACTTC. It is translated as CASNLFLAGAQETQYF.

This clonotype has just a few counts. This chain links TRBV4-3 with TRBJ2-7; 7 bases line up with TRBD2. Germline CDR1 reads LGHNA; CDR2 reads YSLEER. Trimming cost V 1 base and J 3 bases; bases outside gene matches: 6. This CDR3 spans 15 amino acids. The DNA for the CDR3 is TGCGCCAGCAGCCAAGGCACTAGCGCAAACTACGAGCAGTACTTC. Its translation: CASSQGTSANYEQYF.

The rearrangement links TRBV6-5 to TRBJ1-6, with a tentative D call TRBD1 (6 bases). Trimming removed 6 bases at V and 8 bases at J, with 11 bases between. This CDR3 is 13 amino acids long. Germline V gene sequence: CDR1 MNHEY, CDR2 SVGAGI. CDR3 sequence (DNA): TGTGCCAGCAGGGGGGCAGGAGATTCACCCCTCCACTTT. Translating it yields CASRGAGDSPLHF.

This clonotype appeared a few times. The rearrangement links TRBV10-3 to TRBJ2-3; 8 bases map to TRBD1. From germline, CDR1 is ENHRY and CDR2 SYGVKD. The junction had 9 bases not matched to a gene; V was cut back by 3 bases and J by 4 bases. This CDR3 is built from 16 residues. CDR3: CAISDVQGALPDTQYF. The CDR3 DNA reads as TGTGCCATCAGTGATGTCCAGGGGGCCCTCCCAGATACGCAGTATTTT.

Regarding this clonotype: It is likely a read error, because the conserved phenylalanine at the end of the CDR3 is missing. V and J are TRBV28 and TRBJ1-3, with unresolved D. The V and J ends lost 7 bases and 4 bases respectively, with 20 bases between them. Germline CDR1 and CDR2: MDHEN and SYDVKM. This CDR3 contains 16 residues. The CDR3 DNA reads as TGTGCCAGCACCTCGGTGGAGGGATCGGCGGGAAACACCATATATCTT. This translates into CASTSVEGSAGNTIYL.

There are a few counts of this clonotype. The chain uses TRBV19 and TRBJ2-7; D remains ambiguous. The CDR3 spans 12 residues. The germline V gene encodes CDR1 LNHDA and CDR2 SQIVND (reference sequence). The V gene lost 7 bases and the J gene lost 0 bases, with 7 bases spanning the gap. CDR3 residues: CASTSSSYEQYF. CDR3 coding DNA: TGTGCCAGTACATCTAGCTCCTACGAGCAGTACTTC.

This clonotype was recorded only once. The chain employs TRBV3-1 and TRBJ2-3, with TRBD2 matching 10 bases. Trimming took 1 base from V and 8 from J; bases not matched to a gene: 6. Germline CDR1 reads LGHDT; CDR2 reads YNNKEL (reference sequence). The CDR3 contains 15 residues. The CDR3 coding sequence is TGTGCCAGCAGCCAAGTAGCGGGGGGCCCAGGTACGCAGTATTTT. Protein product: CASSQVAGGPGTQYF.

A few counts support this clonotype. The gene calls are TRBV30 and TRBJ2-1, with D perhaps TRBD1 or TRBD2 (6 bases each). The CDR3 runs 15 residues. V lost 2 bases and J 0 bases, leaving 11 bases between the germline ends. Germline values: CDR1 GTSNPN, CDR2 SVGIG (reference sequence). This chain's CDR3 is CAWSRGEFSYNEQFF. DNA of the CDR3: TGTGCCTGGAGTAGGGGGGAGTTCTCCTACAATGAGCAGTTCTTC.

This clonotype was detected only a few times. The rearrangement uses TRBV6-2 or TRBV6-3 and TRBJ2-3; TRBD2 matches at 11 bases. The CDR3 is 16 amino acids. Looked up from germline, CDR1 is MNHEY and CDR2 is SVGEGT. The J segment lost 1 base and the V segment lost 5 bases, leaving 5 bases of the junction unmatched. The CDR3 coding sequence is TGTGCCAGCAGTCTGGGACTAGCGGACCGCACAGATACGCAGTATTTT. Translating it yields CASSLGLADRTDTQYF.

Of note for this clonotype: This could be a read error, since a much larger clone is one nucleotide away. The V call is TRBV29-1, the J call TRBJ2-1; 8 bases are a match to TRBD2. The CDR3 totals 11 residues. Germline V lookup: CDR1 SQVTM, CDR2 ANQGSEA. The chain's CDR3 is CNVIAGNEQFF. Here the CDR3 DNA reads TGCAACGTAATAGCGGGGAATGAGCAGTTCTTC.

Worth noting for this clonotype: One end of the junction is discordant with germline, which a read error may explain. The V gene is TRBV25-1, the J gene TRBJ1-1; D possibly corresponds to TRBD1 (5 bases). Germline CDR1 is MGHDK and CDR2 is SYGVNS. The CDR3 contains 15 residues. The CDR3 DNA is TGTGCCGGCAGTGATCTGGGGGGGGGGTTCACTGAAGCTTTCTTT. Amino acid sequence: CAGSDLGGGFTEAFF.

The chain couples TRBV30 to TRBJ1-1; D uncertain. Germline assignment: CDR1 GTSNPN and CDR2 SVGIG (reference sequence). Trimming left V 4 bases short and J 5 bases short, with 11 bases between. The CDR3 consists of 12 residues. This CDR3 is CAWNWGGTEAFF. CDR3 bases: TGTGCCTGGAATTGGGGTGGGACTGAAGCTTTCTTT.

This sequence joins TRBV24-1 and TRBJ2-1; possibly TRBD2 for D (6 bases). CDR3 size: 11 residues. Trimming pared 10 bases from V and 8 bases from J, leaving 11 bases between. Germline V gives CDR1 KGHDR, CDR2 SFDVKD. CDR3 coding DNA: TGTGCCACAGAGGAGGGCCATGAGCAGTTCTTC. Protein product: CATEEGHEQFF.

Many counts were recorded for this clonotype. The chain recombines TRBV4-1 with TRBJ1-6, with D hard to call. The CDR3 consists of 15 residues. The V gene lost 2 bases and the J gene lost 2 bases, with 7 bases spanning the gap. Germline V gene data show CDR1 as MGHRA and CDR2 as YSYEKL. The CDR3 sequence is CASSQLPTYNSPLHF. The CDR3 DNA follows: TGCGCCAGCAGCCAATTACCCACCTATAATTCACCCCTCCACTTT.

V is TRBV10-3 and J is TRBJ2-7; a possible D gene is TRBD2 (6 bases). The CDR3 is made up of 13 amino acids. Trimming took 3 bases from V and 5 from J, leaving 11 bases between them. Germline CDR1 and CDR2: ENHRY and SYGVKD. The CDR3 reads CAISDPPSDEQYF. The CDR3 DNA sequence: TGTGCCATCAGTGATCCGCCTAGCGACGAGCAGTACTTC.

Worth noting for this clonotype: Given a much more abundant clone one base away, this may be a read error. The J gene is TRBJ2-7, the V gene TRBV20-1, with D tentatively TRBD2 (6 bases). Germline lookup yields CDR1 DFQATT and CDR2 SNEGSKA (reference sequence). The CDR3 has 13 residues. Between the trimmed V and J ends, which lost 5 bases and 0 bases, there was a span of 11 bases. The CDR3 DNA reads as TGCAGTGCTGAAGGGACTCACTCCTACGAGCAGTACTTC. Amino acids: CSAEGTHSYEQYF.

This clonotype was seen many times. This chain connects TRBV12-3 or TRBV12-4 to TRBJ2-7, with 8 positions matching TRBD1. The CDR3 contains 16 residues. Trimming took 3 bases from V and 0 from J; bases not matched to a gene: 7. DNA for the CDR3: TGTGCCAGCAGTTTTGTAAACAGGGGGTACTCCTACGAGCAGTACTTC. This codes for CASSFVNRGYSYEQYF.

This clonotype was found many times. This sequence joins TRBV7-9 and TRBJ2-3; 7 nucleotides align to TRBD2. CDR3 length: 14 amino acids. The ends lost 4 bases at V and 4 bases at J; junction bases unmatched: 5. Per the germline V gene, CDR1 is SEHNR and CDR2 is FQNEAQ (reference sequence). CDR3: CASSSPLAADTQYF. CDR3 sequence (DNA): TGTGCCAGCAGCTCGCCGCTAGCGGCAGATACGCAGTATTTT.

The gene calls are TRBV24-1 and TRBJ2-5; TRBD1 matches at 8 bases. This CDR3 is built from 11 residues. Losses at the gene ends were 4 bases for V and 11 bases for J; bases not matched to a gene: 2. CDR1 and CDR2 (germline): KGHDR, SFDVKD. The CDR3 reads CATSEGTGQYF. The DNA for the CDR3 is TGTGCCACCAGTGAGGGGACAGGACAGTACTTC.

Regarding this clonotype: One end of the junction varies from germline; a read error may be responsible. V is TRBV27 and J is TRBJ2-7; D possibly corresponds to TRBD2 (6 bases). CDR1 and CDR2 from the germline V gene are MNHEY and SMNVEV (reference sequence). There are 14 residues in the CDR3. This CDR3 is CASSPSRGGYEQCF. The CDR3 coding sequence is TGTGCCAGCAGTCCCTCGCGGGGTGGCTACGAGCAGTGCTTC.

About this clonotype: This may be a read error: a much more frequent sequence differs by one nucleotide. The conserved closing phenylalanine or tryptophan is absent in this CDR3, likely reflecting a read error. This sequence joins TRBV14 and TRBJ1-1; no reliable D call. Germline CDR1 is SGHDN and CDR2 is FVKESK. The CDR3 covers 13 residues. V shed 3 bases and J shed 5 bases, with 10 bases lying between them. The CDR3 DNA follows: TGTGCCAGCAGCCAGCTGACGAGGACTGAAGCTTTCCTT. Translating gives CASSQLTRTEAFL.

Ten or more counts support this clonotype. This chain joins TRBV4-3 and TRBJ2-1; no clear D gene. The CDR3 is 12 residues long. Germline V gives CDR1 LGHNA, CDR2 YSLEER. V lost 1 base to trimming and J lost 7 bases, with 5 bases between them. DNA for the CDR3: TGCGCCAGCAGCCAAGTTGGGAATGAGCAGTTCTTC. Encoded protein: CASSQVGNEQFF.

In this sample, this clonotype turned up a few times. The chain employs TRBV6-1 and TRBJ2-7; TRBD1 matches at 7 bases. Germline assignment: CDR1 MNHNS and CDR2 SASEGT. This CDR3 has 16 residues. J was trimmed by 2 bases and V by 5 bases; bases with no gene match: 12. In DNA form, the CDR3 reads TGTGCCAGCAGTACGAGCCGGGACAGAAACACCTACGAGCAGTACTTC. Translated: CASSTSRDRNTYEQYF.

This chain connects TRBV30 to TRBJ2-7, with TRBD2 identical over 9 bases. Unmatched junction bases numbered 12, after V lost 6 bases and J lost 6 bases. CDR3 length: 14 residues. Germline lookup yields CDR1 GTSNPN and CDR2 SVGIG (reference sequence). CDR3 region: CACAPLAGTAEQYF. CDR3 nucleotides: TGTGCCTGCGCCCCTCTAGCGGGAACGGCCGAGCAGTACTTC.

This chain links TRBV13 with TRBJ2-3, with no clear D. Trimming took 8 bases from V and 4 from J, leaving 10 bases between them. CDR1 and CDR2 (germline): PRHDT, FYEKMQ (reference sequence). The CDR3 extends over 12 amino acids. CDR3 coding DNA: TGTGCCAGCGGCCTCCCCTCAGATACGCAGTATTTT. Translated, it gives CASGLPSDTQYF.